This T cell receptor beta chain emerged from a study of blood T cell repertoires in COVID-19. Study context: Samples taken during acute and convalescent COVID-19 were collected in the United States, Italy and Spain.

Method: immunoSEQ multiplex PCR; TCRdb's copy keeps in-frame clones and lacks some. The data show about 190,000 clones, approximately 91% seen once. The CDR3 runs to 12 residues. The V end lost 8 bases, the J end lost 10 bases, and 18 bases lay between the germline ends. The germline gives CDR1 SNHLY, CDR2 FYNNEI. This sequence originates from a man in his forties with acute or convalescent COVID-19. The material sequenced was peripheral blood. The J gene is TRBJ2-7, the V gene TRBV2, with D possibly TRBD1 on 6 matching bases. In nucleotides, the CDR3 is TGTGCCAGCCTTCTGACAGGACCGGTCCAGTACTTC. Its translation is CASLLTGPVQYF. The full variable domain, its missing parts supplied by reference TRBV2 and TRBJ2-7, is EPEVTQTPSHQVTQMGQEVILRCVPISNHLYFYWYRQILGQKVEFLVSFYNNEISEKSEIFDDQFSVERPDGSNFTLKIRSTKLEDSAMYFCASLLTGPVQYFGPGTRLTVT.